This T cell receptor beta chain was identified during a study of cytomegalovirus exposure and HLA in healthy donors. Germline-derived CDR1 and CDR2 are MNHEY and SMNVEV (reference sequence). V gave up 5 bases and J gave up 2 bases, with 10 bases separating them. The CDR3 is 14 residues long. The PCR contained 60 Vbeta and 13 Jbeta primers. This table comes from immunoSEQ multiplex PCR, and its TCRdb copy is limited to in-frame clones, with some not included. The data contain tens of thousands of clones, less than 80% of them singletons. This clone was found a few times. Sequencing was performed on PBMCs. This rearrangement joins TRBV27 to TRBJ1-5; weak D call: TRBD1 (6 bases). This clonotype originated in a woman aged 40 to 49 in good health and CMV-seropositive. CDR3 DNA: TGTGCCAGCAGTGACAACAGGGGCAATCAGCCCCAGCATTTT. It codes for CASSDNRGNQPQHF.